Following are 4 T cell receptor beta chains from one sample sequenced in a study of chemoradiotherapy in HPV16-positive cancers. Clones were sequenced by immunoSEQ multiplex PCR, and TCRdb holds only the in-frame ones, with some missing. The sample has about 7,600 clones, around 83% seen once. The sample was blood, taken from a patient who underwent chemoradiotherapy. The receptors derive from a human donor with HPV-associated anogenital cancer.

The V call is TRBV19, the J call TRBJ2-2; 8 nucleotides agree with TRBD1. Germline V gives CDR1 LNHDA, CDR2 SQIVND (reference sequence). V lost 5 bases and J lost 8; bases outside the gene matches: 1. The CDR3 has 12 residues. The DNA for the CDR3 is TGTGCCAGTAGTGGACAGGGAGGGGAGCTGTTTTTT. The encoded protein is CASSGQGGELFF.

The chain carries TRBV28 and TRBJ1-2; TRBD1 agrees at 7 bases. Trimming removed 6 bases from V and 3 bases from J; junction bases left unmatched: 4. Germline lookup yields CDR1 MDHEN and CDR2 SYDVKM. This CDR3 region has 13 residues. CDR3: CASRPGTDYGYTF. CDR3 in DNA: TGTGCCAGCAGGCCTGGGACAGACTATGGCTACACCTTC.

This clone has more than one count but fewer than ten. The chain uses TRBV7-8 and TRBJ2-5, with 8 bases that match TRBD2. The V segment lost 1 base and the J segment 5 bases; nucleotides outside the gene matches: 21. The germline V gene has CDR1 SGHVS and CDR2 FQNEAQ. The CDR3 length is 20 residues. The chain's CDR3 is CASSLEVAGGVFGELETQYF. The DNA for the CDR3 is TGTGCCAGCAGCTTAGAAGTTGCGGGGGGAGTTTTTGGGGAATTGGAGACCCAGTACTTC.

The J gene is TRBJ1-3, the V gene TRBV13; 9 positions agree with TRBD1. Germline V CDR1 and CDR2: PRHDT, FYEKMQ (reference sequence). The CDR3 covers 15 residues. V was pared by 4 bases and J by 1 base, with 2 bases of the junction left unmatched. CDR3 in DNA: TGTGCCAGCAGCTCTGGGACAGGGTCTGGAAACACCATATATTTT. Encoded protein: CASSSGTGSGNTIYF.